The subject of this entry is one T cell receptor (beta chain). The ends lost 6 bases at V and 2 bases at J; junction bases unmatched: 5. The length of the CDR3 is 15 residues. Germline-derived CDR1 and CDR2 are MNHEY and SVGAGI. This sample is part of a study of blood T cell repertoires in COVID-19. In the authors' methods: Amplification from reference gene primers served as the basis for estimated nucleated cell counts. Measured with immunoSEQ multiplex PCR; TCRdb has only the in-frame clones, and not every one. That table gives V, J and clone size, and the DNA gave D and trimming. The sample comprises fewer than 100,000 clones, around 87% of which are singletons, and roughly 5% rests with the top ten.

The sequencing sample was made of peripheral blood. The chain has TRBV6-5 and TRBJ2-1; TRBD2 aligns across 9 bases. The sequence came from a woman older than 75 with acute or convalescent COVID-19. The CDR3 DNA reads as TGTGCCAGCAGGGACTTAGCGGGGGCCTACAATGAGCAGTTCTTC. Translation gives CASRDLAGAYNEQFF.